This T cell receptor (beta chain) was sequenced during a study of blood T cell repertoires in COVID-19 (dated by TCRdb to 2018 to 2020). Study-wide context: Collaborator samples came from the United States, Italy and Spain and covered acute and convalescent phases of COVID-19. The material from the prospective study consisted of cDNA or gDNA derived from T cells, B-cell-depleted T cells, or PBMCs. The sample metadata nearly always contained a de-identified subject ID, COVID-19 status, age in years and sex. Samples were obtained from the ongoing ImmuneRACE study (first 160 participants) and from 1,200 or so subjects provided by 6 global collaborators. The dataset comprised deeply sampled blood TCRbeta repertoires from subjects exposed to, actively infected with, or recovered from COVID-19. The repertoires were released in a freely available public database intended as a resource for research on the immune response to SARS-CoV-2. Where HLA class I and class II types were available, the types were taken from metadata supplied by the sample provider, not from assay-based typing.

In the prospective study, participants were about 18 to 100 years old, resided in fewer than 25 geographic areas of the United States, and were enrolled through a virtual design. To assign participants to cohorts, the prospective study relied on clinical history that participants themselves reported in a screening survey and a study questionnaire. Recovered participants in ImmuneRACE Cohort 3 were defined by two consecutive negative NP/OP PCR tests, clearance by a healthcare professional, or resolution of symptoms. Each participant in the prospective study had whole blood, serum and a nasopharyngeal or oropharyngeal swab collected by mobile phlebotomists. Additional blood draws and questionnaires over an approximately 2-month period could optionally be provided by prospective study participants. Before DNA extraction, prospective study blood samples were shipped either frozen or at room temperature.

To note about this clone: Its antigen is not yet known. No much larger clonotype is one base removed from it; base qualities were not supplied.

The germline V gene (reference sequence) sets CDR1 to GTSNPN and CDR2 to SVGIG. V is cut by 1 base and J by 6 bases, and the space between the germline ends is 17 bases. The CDR3 has 15 amino acids, counting the end cysteine and phenylalanine. Kept here is only the CDR3 DNA, which spans 45 bases and is read in frame from base 1. The immunoSEQ Assay, a bias-controlled multiplex PCR, was used to amplify TCRbeta CDR3 regions from genomic DNA. Per the source publication's procedure: The number of nucleated cells in each sample was estimated by amplification of reference gene primers within the assay. Sequence reads were collapsed and filtered to measure the absolute abundance of every unique TCRbeta CDR3 rearrangement. For each sample, productive Simpson clonality was calculated by taking the square root of Simpson's diversity index across productive rearrangements. TCRdb's version of the immuneACCESS table is confined to in-frame rearrangements and falls short of the full clone set. An unresolved V gene accounts for under half of the shortfall where checked; the remainder is of unknown origin. Clone size and V and J calls were adopted from that table, with D and trimming inferred from the DNA. A total of approximately 300,000 clones appear in this sample, just over 85% of them only once. Jointly, the top ten make up about 10% of the sample.

Study-wide findings and limitations: Clinical and demographic metadata were provided uncurated, with the amount varying by source and participant.

Sequenced material: PBMCs or T cells enriched from blood (not recorded which). The rearranged segments are TRBV30 and TRBJ2-3; a tentative D call is TRBD1 (5 bases match). The sequence came from a woman aged 18-29 years who had recovered from COVID-19. The CDR3 sequence is CAWSGLAGLTDTQYF. In nucleotides, the sequence is TGTGCCTGGAGTGGTCTCGCAGGGCTCACGGATACGCAGTATTTT.